A single sample is the source of the 22 T cell receptor beta chains below, sequenced in a study of response to subunit inactivated influenza vaccine. TCRdb re-analysed the RT-PCR reads in MiXCR, keeping a single row per CDR3 protein. In the table there are approximately 570,000 distinct CDR3 sequences, less than 10% of which are singletons. Sequenced material: PBMCs from blood, taken less than 30 months after vaccination. Receptors were obtained from a man aged 45 to 70 who received an inactivated influenza vaccine.

This clonotype came up a few times. This chain uses TRBV9 with TRBJ2-1, with TRBD2 matching over 8 bases. Germline V gene sequence: CDR1 SGDLS, CDR2 YYNGEE. The trim removed 3 bases at V and 2 bases at J, leaving 7 bases unmatched. The CDR3 contains 16 residues. The CDR3 DNA reads as TGTGCCAGCAGCGCGCAAGCGGGAGAGGCCTACAATGAGCAGTTCTTC. Its protein product is CASSAQAGEAYNEQFF.

This clonotype was detected a few times. The chain couples TRBV20-1 to TRBJ2-1; 12 positions agree with TRBD2. V dropped 4 bases and J dropped 7; count of bases not matched to a gene: 8. The CDR3 length is 15 residues. CDR1 and CDR2 from the germline V gene are DFQATT and SNEGSKA (reference sequence). CDR3 DNA: TGCAGTGCTACTATCCGACTAGCGGGAGTTAATGAGCAGTTCTTC. This translates into CSATIRLAGVNEQFF.

This clonotype was detected ten times or more. The J gene is TRBJ1-1, the V gene TRBV6-5, with no clear D. V was cut by 6 bases and J by 4 bases, with 9 bases left in between. This CDR3 region has 12 residues. In germline, CDR1 is MNHEY, CDR2 SVGAGI. CDR3 nucleotide sequence: TGTGCCAGCAGACGGGGTACCACTGAAGCTTTCTTT. Translation: CASRRGTTEAFF.

The chain employs TRBV11-2 and TRBJ2-1; D gene ambiguous. The CDR3 totals 13 residues. The germline V gene encodes CDR1 SGHAT and CDR2 FQNNGV. The germline V and J ends were trimmed by 0 bases and 10 bases, with 10 bases remaining between them. The CDR3 sequence: CASSLDRSVEQFF. CDR3 DNA: TGTGCCAGCAGCTTAGATCGTTCGGTGGAGCAGTTCTTC.

The gene calls are TRBV6-1 and TRBJ2-2; TRBD2 is a possible D gene (6 bases). The CDR3 is made up of 16 amino acids. Trimming took 2 bases from V and 6 from J, leaving 16 bases between them. Germline CDR1 is MNHNS and CDR2 is SASEGT. CDR3: CASSEIGWEVAGELFF. CDR3 coding DNA: TGTGCCAGCAGTGAAATCGGGTGGGAGGTTGCCGGGGAGCTGTTTTTT.

CDR3 amino acids: CASSLRQGSTWELFF. In DNA, the CDR3 is TGTGCCAGCAGTTTACGACAGGGTAGTACCTGGGAGCTGTTTTTT. The chain links TRBV12-3 or TRBV12-4 to TRBJ2-2; 7 nucleotides align to TRBD1. CDR3 length: 15 residues. V was clipped by 2 bases and J by 9 bases; unmatched bases: 9.

At least ten counts were recorded for this clonotype. The J gene is TRBJ2-7, the V gene TRBV20-1; D is unresolved. The CDR3 totals 12 residues. Germline V gives CDR1 DFQATT, CDR2 SNEGSKA (reference sequence). Trimming removed 1 base from V and 4 bases from J, with 8 bases in between. The DNA of the CDR3 is TGCAGTGCTAGAGTTCAGGATTACGAGCAGTACTTC. Its translation is CSARVQDYEQYF.

The gene calls are TRBV20-1 and TRBJ2-3, with D perhaps being TRBD1 or TRBD2 (5 bases each). The CDR3 has 14 residues. Germline CDR1 is DFQATT and CDR2 is SNEGSKA (reference sequence). V was pared by 0 bases and J by 4 bases, with 11 bases between. The CDR3 DNA follows: TGCAGTGCTAGAGACCAAGGGGAGCCAGATACGCAGTATTTT. Its protein is CSARDQGEPDTQYF.

This clonotype was seen more than once but under ten times. V gene TRBV10-1 combines with J gene TRBJ2-2, with TRBD2 matching over 10 bases. The V segment lost 6 bases and the J segment 4 bases; nucleotides outside the gene matches: 8. Germline CDR1 and CDR2: WNHNN and SYGVQD (reference sequence). The CDR3 is 16 amino acids. The CDR3 DNA sequence: TGCGCCAGCAGCCCCGAGCGGGGGGGCATCACCGGGGAGCTGTTTTTT. Protein product: CASSPERGGITGELFF.

The V gene is TRBV5-1, the J gene TRBJ2-2; no reliable D call. V was clipped by 0 bases and J by 6 bases, with 15 bases between them. This CDR3 has 16 amino acids. Germline V gene data show CDR1 as SGHRS and CDR2 as YFSETQ. CDR3 nucleotides: TGCGCCAGCAGCTTGGCACTCACCGATGCTCCCGGGGAGCTGTTTTTT. It encodes CASSLALTDAPGELFF.

This clonotype was recorded at least ten times. V and J are TRBV27 and TRBJ2-3, with 11 bases lining up with TRBD2. V was clipped by 5 bases and J by 2 bases; unmatched bases: 15. CDR1 is MNHEY and CDR2 is SMNVEV in the germline V gene (reference sequence). This CDR3 contains 19 residues. Written as DNA, the CDR3 is TGTGCCAGCAGTGCCACTAGCGGGGGACTCCTCGGATTCACAGATACGCAGTATTTT. It codes for CASSATSGGLLGFTDTQYF.

In this sample, this clonotype turned up a few times. This sequence joins TRBV11-2 and TRBJ2-1, with 10 bases that match TRBD2. The junction had 4 bases not matched to a gene; V was cut back by 3 bases and J by 5 bases. The CDR3 length is 15 residues. In germline, CDR1 is SGHAT, CDR2 FQNNGV. CDR3 protein: CASSFSSGGDNEQFF. CDR3 DNA sequence: TGTGCCAGCAGCTTTTCTAGCGGGGGTGACAATGAGCAGTTCTTC.

As concerns this clonotype: Lacking the conserved final phenylalanine or tryptophan, this CDR3 likely reflects a read error. The chain joins TRBV6-1 to TRBJ2-1, with 9 bases aligning to TRBD1. CDR3 size: 17 residues. Germline CDR1 is MNHNS and CDR2 is SASEGT. The ends lost 4 bases at V and 1 base at J; junction bases unmatched: 8. The chain's CDR3 is CASSGDRVIVSYNEQFS. As DNA, the CDR3 is TGTGCCAGCAGTGGGGACAGGGTAATAGTATCCTACAATGAGCAGTTCTCC.

The sample holds a few counts of this clonotype. This rearrangement joins TRBV29-1 to TRBJ2-5; TRBD1 matches 7 bases. This CDR3 is 13 amino acids long. The germline gives CDR1 SQVTM, CDR2 ANQGSEA. J lost 5 bases, V lost 0 bases, and 3 bases had no gene match. CDR3 DNA: TGCAGCGTTGAAGAGACAGGGTGGGAGACCCAGTACTTC. This translates into CSVEETGWETQYF. Combining the CDR3 with reference TRBV29-1 and TRBJ2-5 gives the whole variable domain SAVISQKPSRDICQRGTSLTIQCQVDSQVTMMFWYRQQPGQSLTLIATANQGSEATYESGFVIDKFPISRPNLTFSTLTVSNMSPEDSSIYLCSVEETGWETQYFGPGTRLLVL.

The chain carries TRBV4-2 and TRBJ2-7; D unresolved. The CDR3 is 14 amino acids. Trimming left V 2 bases short and J 5 bases short, with 13 bases between. Germline loops: CDR1 LGHNA, CDR2 YNFKEQ. The CDR3 here is CASSQQDLANEQYF. Written as DNA, the CDR3 is TGTGCCAGCAGCCAACAGGACCTCGCCAACGAGCAGTACTTC.

This clonotype was seen a handful of times. J is TRBJ2-1 and V is TRBV4-3; D is uncertain. Trimming pared 0 bases from V and 6 bases from J, leaving 12 bases between. There are 15 residues in the CDR3. Germline CDR1 is LGHNA and CDR2 is YSLEER. The DNA for the CDR3 is TGCGCCAGCAGCCAAGATGAGTCCCAGTCCAATGAGCAGTTCTTC. Residues: CASSQDESQSNEQFF.

The J gene is TRBJ2-5, the V gene TRBV10-3, with TRBD2 matching over 7 bases. This CDR3 is 14 amino acids long. Losses at the gene ends were 2 bases for V and 2 bases for J; bases not matched to a gene: 2. CDR1 is ENHRY, CDR2 SYGVKD, per germline. For the CDR3, the DNA is TGTGCCATCAGTGAGGGACTAGTTCAAGAGACCCAGTACTTC. Translating gives CAISEGLVQETQYF.

The rearrangement links TRBV20-1 to TRBJ1-5; no reliable D call. The CDR3 extends over 14 amino acids. Germline values: CDR1 DFQATT, CDR2 SNEGSKA (reference sequence). The ends were cut back, 1 base at V and 0 bases at J, with 7 bases in the middle. This CDR3 is CSARVRHSNQPQHF. In DNA form, the CDR3 reads TGCAGTGCTAGAGTAAGACATAGCAATCAGCCCCAGCATTTT.

This clonotype came up many times. The chain employs TRBV3-1 and TRBJ2-2; unclear D gene. V lost 0 bases, J lost 3 bases, and 11 bases lay in between. CDR1 is LGHDT and CDR2 is YNNKEL in the germline V gene (reference sequence). The CDR3 extends over 16 amino acids. CDR3 region: CASSQELELYTGELFF. CDR3 in DNA: TGTGCCAGCAGCCAAGAATTAGAACTCTACACCGGGGAGCTGTTTTTT. The full variable domain, rest sourced from reference TRBV3-1 and TRBJ2-2, is DTAVSQTPKYLVTQMGNDKSIKCEQNLGHDTMYWYKQDSKKFLKIMFSYNNKELIINETVPNRFSPKSPDKAHLNLHINSLELGDSAVYFCASSQELELYTGELFFGEGSRLTVL.

This chain joins TRBV20-1 and TRBJ2-7; 10 positions match TRBD2. V lost 6 bases, J lost 3 bases, and 11 bases stayed unmatched. CDR3 size: 15 residues. Germline CDR1 and CDR2: DFQATT and SNEGSKA (reference sequence). CDR3 sequence (DNA): TGCAGTGCCAAAATTGGGACTAGCGCACACTACGAGCAGTACTTC. This gives the protein CSAKIGTSAHYEQYF.

This clonotype has just a few counts. V gene TRBV11-2 combines with J gene TRBJ2-3, with unresolved D. Germline-derived CDR1 and CDR2 are SGHAT and FQNNGV. V lost 5 bases and J 4 bases, leaving 10 bases between the germline ends. CDR3 length: 13 amino acids. The CDR3 region has the DNA TGTGCCAGCAGCCTCCGCTACCCAGATACGCAGTATTTT. It specifies CASSLRYPDTQYF.

The chain is built from TRBV15 and TRBJ1-5; 9 nucleotides agree with TRBD1. V was pared by 1 base and J by 11 bases, with 9 bases of the junction left unmatched. The germline gives CDR1 LNHNV, CDR2 YYDKDF (reference sequence). The CDR3 runs to 15 residues. DNA for the CDR3: TGTGCCACCAGCAGAGCGAGACAGGGGGGTGAGGCCCAGCATTTT. Protein: CATSRARQGGEAQHF.